This T cell receptor (beta chain) emerged from a study of cytomegalovirus exposure and HLA in healthy donors. Study-wide results and limits: Diagnosis of cytomegalovirus status made by the classifier reportedly showed high specificity and sensitivity.

The PCR made use of 60 Vbeta and 13 Jbeta primers. The table came from immunoSEQ multiplex PCR; TCRdb's copy has only in-frame clones and leaves some out. The sample has approximately 120,000 clones. As for this clone: Antigen: not known.

The germline CDR1 and CDR2 sequences are SGDLS and YYNGEE. Trimming removed 0 bases from V and 4 bases from J; junction bases left unmatched: 8. This CDR3 comprises 18 residues. The rearrangement joins TRBV9 to TRBJ2-3; TRBD2 matches 13 bases. The receptor was isolated from a woman aged 60-70 years in good health and CMV-seronegative. Sequencing input: PBMCs. In DNA, the CDR3 is TGTGCCAGCAGCGTAGGACTAGCGGGAGGCGTCGCCCCAGATACGCAGTATTTT. This translates into CASSVGLAGGVAPDTQYF.